This T cell receptor (beta chain) was captured in a study of shared clonotypes between healthy human individuals. General study points: Generation probabilities of non-shared clonotypes were lower (relative to those shared by all four donors). Donor scarcity curtailed the genetic and exposure-history diversity represented herein. Among donors, the sharing of clonotypes was expected to be influenced by sequencing depth.

Repertoires were generated with immunoSEQ multiplex PCR, while TCRdb's copy carries only in-frame clones and drops some. The sample consists of around 2,000,000 clones, around 96% of them appearing once. In the naive CD8 group, cells lacked CD45RO and were positively selected for CCR7, so terminally differentiated effector memory CD45RA+ cells were left out. Donors included only healthy HIV-negative adults lacking recent acute infections or vaccinations. V lost 1 base and J lost 7; bases outside the gene matches: 0. The CDR3 contains 14 residues. Germline CDR1 SEHNR, CDR2 FQNEAQ (reference sequence). Comments on this clone: Its matching antigen is unknown.

This receptor was taken from a man aged 18 to 29 in good health. This rearrangement joins TRBV7-9 to TRBJ1-4, with 10 nucleotides matching TRBD1. The sample consisted of naive CD8+ T cells sorted from blood. The CDR3 loop reads CASSLGQGAEKLFF. CDR3 sequence (DNA): TGTGCCAGCAGCTTAGGACAGGGGGCTGAAAAACTGTTTTTT.